This TCR beta chain is drawn from a study of T cells in Graves' hyperthyroidism and ophthalmopathy. Lactation, pregnancy, other autoimmune disease or uncontrolled infection led to exclusion of patients. Blood was obtained at the first hyperthyroidism diagnosis, which preceded any ophthalmopathy symptoms. Source material for PBMCs was more than 7.5 ml fresh peripheral blood. Germline CDR1 MNHEY, CDR2 SMNVEV (reference sequence). V dropped 2 bases and J dropped 0 bases, with 11 bases sitting between them. CDR3 length: 15 residues. Amplification targeted TCR beta CDR3 regions from RNA transcripts. The study used the HTBI primer set for a first-round RT-PCR of the TCR CDR3. TCRdb analysed the multiplex PCR reads with MiXCR anew, one entry per CDR3 protein. The sample includes roughly 380,000 distinct CDR3 sequences, about 13% of them seen just once.

The receptor was isolated from a man aged 30 to 39 with Graves' hyperthyroidism that later progressed to Graves' ophthalmopathy. The chain recombines TRBV27 with TRBJ2-7; D is ambiguous. The sequenced sample was blood. CDR3: CASSLRAARSYEQYF. In DNA, the CDR3 is TGTGCCAGCAGTTTAAGGGCAGCCCGCTCCTACGAGCAGTACTTC.